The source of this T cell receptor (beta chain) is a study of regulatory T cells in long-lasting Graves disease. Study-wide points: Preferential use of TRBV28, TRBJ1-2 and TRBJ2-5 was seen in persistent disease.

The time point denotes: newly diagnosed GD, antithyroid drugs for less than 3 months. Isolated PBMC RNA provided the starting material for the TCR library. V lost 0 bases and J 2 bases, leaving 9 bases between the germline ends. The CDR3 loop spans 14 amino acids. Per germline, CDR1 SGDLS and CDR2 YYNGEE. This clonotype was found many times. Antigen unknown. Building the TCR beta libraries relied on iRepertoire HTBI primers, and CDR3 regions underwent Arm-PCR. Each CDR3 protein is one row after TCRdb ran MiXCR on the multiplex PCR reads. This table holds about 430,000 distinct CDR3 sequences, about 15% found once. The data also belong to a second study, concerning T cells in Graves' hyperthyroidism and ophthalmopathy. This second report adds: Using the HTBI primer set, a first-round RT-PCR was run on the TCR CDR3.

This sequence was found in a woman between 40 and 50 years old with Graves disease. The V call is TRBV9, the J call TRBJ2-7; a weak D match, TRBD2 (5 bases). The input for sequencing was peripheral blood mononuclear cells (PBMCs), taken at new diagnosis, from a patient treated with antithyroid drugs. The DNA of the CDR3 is TGTGCCAGCAGCGTAGCGGGGTCGGCCTACGAGCAGTACTTC. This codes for CASSVAGSAYEQYF.